The T cell receptor (beta chain) described here comes from a study of response to subunit inactivated influenza vaccine. The germline V gene has CDR1 MGHDK and CDR2 SYGVNS. V trimming: 3 bases; J trimming: 8 bases; junction bases outside the gene matches: 7. The CDR3 totals 16 residues. TCRdb recomputed calls from the RT-PCR reads with MiXCR, one row per CDR3 protein. The sample includes 500,000 to 750,000 distinct CDR3 sequences, roughly 15% of them seen just once. The starting material was PBMCs from blood, obtained less than 13 days after vaccination. The rearrangement joins TRBV25-1 to TRBJ1-6; TRBD1 aligns across 10 bases. This receptor was identified in a man between 45 and 60 years old who received an inactivated influenza vaccine. The CDR3 loop reads CASSETDRGLYSPLHF. DNA of the CDR3: TGTGCCAGCAGTGAGACCGACAGGGGGCTTTATTCACCCCTCCACTTT.